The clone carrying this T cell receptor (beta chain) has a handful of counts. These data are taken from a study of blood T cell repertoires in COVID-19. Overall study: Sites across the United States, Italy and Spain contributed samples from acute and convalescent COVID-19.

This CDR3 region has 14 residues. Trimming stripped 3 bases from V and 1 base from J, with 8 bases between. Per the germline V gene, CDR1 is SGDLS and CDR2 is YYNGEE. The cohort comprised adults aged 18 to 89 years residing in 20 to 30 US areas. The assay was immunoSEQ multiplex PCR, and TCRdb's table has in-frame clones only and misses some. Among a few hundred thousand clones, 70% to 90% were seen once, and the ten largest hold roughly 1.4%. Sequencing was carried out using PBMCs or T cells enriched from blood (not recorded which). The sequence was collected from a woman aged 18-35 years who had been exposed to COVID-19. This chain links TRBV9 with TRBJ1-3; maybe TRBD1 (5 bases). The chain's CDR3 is CASSETASGNTIYF. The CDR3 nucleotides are TGTGCCAGCAGCGAGACAGCTTCTGGAAACACCATATATTTT.